This entry concerns a single T cell receptor (beta chain). It has no known antigen specificity. No much larger clone exists at a distance of one base, and base qualities are not known. The junction shows trimming of 5 bases on V and 3 bases on J, plus 1 base between the germline ends. According to the germline V gene, CDR1 reads SNHLY and CDR2 reads FYNNEI. The CDR3 contains 10 residues, cysteine and phenylalanine counted. Only the CDR3 part of the read is kept: 30 bases, read in frame from the first base. The twin pairs came from the European Cystic Fibrosis Twin and Sibling Study Cohort, a cohort that recruited patients from over 150 CF clinics across 14 European countries. Both zygosity and CFTR genotype were checked in-house, and zygosity was tested with multiplex PCR across nine short tandem repeat loci. Peripheral blood was sampled from each twin, and clinical parameters were recorded on the day of blood sampling. Genomic DNA was isolated from peripheral blood cells with phenol/chloroform and kept in TE buffer at 4 degrees C.

TCR beta CDR3 regions were amplified by multiplex PCR with the immunoSEQ immune profiling system according to the manufacturer's instructions. An Illumina NextSeq system was used for sequencing. On the study's bioinformatics: Sequence data were processed on the immunoSEQ Analyzer platform, and clonality was calculated as the square root of Simpson's index of productive rearrangements. Similarity in V and J usage was measured by Jensen-Shannon distance, and OLGA was used to compute CDR3 generation probabilities. Shared CDR3 sequences were searched against the immuneACCESS database (August 2020) and VDJdb (December 2020). TCRdb provides this immuneACCESS table in a form limited to in-frame rearrangements. Some clones are lacking; in checked studies, under half of them reflect an unresolved V gene, and why the rest are absent is not known. V and J calls and clone size are copied from that table; D and trimming were computed from the DNA. This sample lists roughly 30,000 clones; 80% to 95% were detected once. Around 0.99% of the sample is taken by the ten largest.

This specimen comes from a study of monozygotic twins with cystic fibrosis (dated by TCRdb to 2020 to 2023). Looking at the study overall: Barcoded libraries were prepared with about 15 PCR cycles from about 3 micrograms of fragmented DNA. To gauge how much genetics shapes V and J gene usage, the researchers compared TCR beta repertoires both within and across 16 monozygotic twin pairs who have cystic fibrosis. The cohort included ten female and six male twin pairs, mostly children and adolescents, aged roughly 2.0 to 36.4 years with a median of 9.1 years. Twins were ranked among about a thousand cohort participants for weight-for-height and FEVPerc (FEV1 disease centile) at the day of blood sampling. Data for three of the twin pairs had already been reported earlier in a different context. The investigation overall reported the following: Simpson clonality tended to be low (median about 0.0095), which suggests a naive-dominated repertoire, although clonality was higher in the most severely affected patients. No association turned up between shared CDR3 numbers and age, concordance or disease severity, and the cohort was small. V gene usage was most similar to the co-twin in 13 of 16 pairs, and J usage was most similar to the co-twin in 8 of 16 pairs, which suggests genetic constraints. Nucleotide-identical clonotype sharing was significantly higher within monozygotic CF twin pairs than between unrelated CF individuals (P = 0.000026, Mann-Whitney).

In this chain, TRBV2 is recombined with TRBJ1-1, with the D gene too uncertain to name. The sequence derives from a girl aged 2-15 years with cystic fibrosis. Sequenced input: blood. CDR3 reads: CASSYTEAFF. The DNA is as follows: TGTGCCAGCAGTTACACTGAAGCTTTCTTT.